This is a list of T cell receptor beta chains from one sample in a study of siplizumab effects on memory and regulatory T cells. The protocol was immunoSEQ multiplex PCR, while the TCRdb copy is restricted to in-frame clones and leaves out a portion. Of approximately 82,000 clones in the sample, about 87% were seen once. Sequenced sample: Tregs sorted from blood. The receptors shown here come from a human donor in good health. The CDR3 runs from the conserved cysteine through the conserved F or W. A D gene is named only where the DNA matches it firmly. Rows may omit the clone size; those that give it use once, few, many or a size class.

clone size,V gene,D gene,J gene,CDR3 protein,CDR3 DNA
.,TRBV9,TRBD1,TRBJ1-1,CASSGGTAMNTEAFF,TGTGCCAGCAGCGGGGGGACAGCAATGAACACTGAAGCTTTCTTT
.,TRBV5-1,.,TRBJ1-1,CASSVGQPNTEAFF,TGCGCCAGCAGCGTGGGGCAGCCGAACACTGAAGCTTTCTTT
.,TRBV14,.,TRBJ1-6,CASSFTSGYNSPLHF,TGTGCCAGCAGTTTCACGTCGGGTTATAATTCACCCCTCCACTTT
.,TRBV29-1,TRBD2,TRBJ2-5,CSVVTSGGVRETQYF,TGCAGCGTTGTAACTAGCGGGGGGGTTCGGGAGACCCAGTACTTC
once,TRBV18,TRBD2,TRBJ2-3,CASSPMTSGGTRGTDTQYF,TGTGCCAGCTCACCAATGACTAGCGGGGGAACTAGGGGCACAGATACGCAGTATTTT
.,TRBV6-5,.,TRBJ2-7,CASSSDRSYVYEQYF,TGTGCCAGCAGTTCCGACAGGTCGTACGTCTACGAGCAGTACTTC
once,TRBV9,.,TRBJ1-1,CASSVGTGSGGRTEAFF,TGTGCCAGCAGCGTAGGAACAGGGTCGGGTGGGCGTACTGAAGCTTTCTTT
.,TRBV6-1,.,TRBJ1-2,CASTLGGGHTHFTF,TGTGCCAGCACCTTAGGGGGAGGACATACCCATTTTACCTTC
.,TRBV7-2,.,TRBJ2-1,CASSSRLGDSYNEQFF,TGTGCCAGCAGCTCCCGATTAGGAGACTCCTACAATGAGCAGTTCTTC
.,TRBV10-3,TRBD2,TRBJ2-5,CAIRGLAEGSQYF,TGTGCCATCAGGGGACTAGCGGAGGGGTCCCAGTACTTC
.,TRBV9,.,TRBJ1-3,CASRPTASGNTIYF,TGTGCCAGCAGACCGACAGCATCTGGAAACACCATATATTTT
.,TRBV5-4,.,TRBJ1-1,CASSLSVSPAGNTEAFF,TGTGCCAGCAGCTTGTCGGTGAGCCCTGCAGGGAACACTGAAGCTTTCTTT
.,TRBV30,TRBD2,TRBJ2-3,CAWRLAGSTDTQYF,TGTGCCTGGAGACTAGCGGGTAGCACAGATACGCAGTATTTT
.,TRBV15,.,TRBJ1-2,CATSRQGPSNYGYTF,TGTGCCACCAGCAGACAGGGGCCCTCTAACTATGGCTACACCTTC
.,TRBV7-3,.,TRBJ2-3,CASSPDFDTQYF,TGTGCCAGCAGCCCGGACTTCGATACGCAGTATTTT
.,TRBV4-1,.,TRBJ1-1,CASSQGLRTEAFF,TGCGCCAGCAGCCAAGGCCTGAGGACTGAAGCTTTCTTT
.,TRBV5-1,.,TRBJ2-3,CASSLTGYSTDTQYF,TGCGCCAGCAGCTTGACAGGTTACAGCACAGATACGCAGTATTTT
.,TRBV27,TRBD1,TRBJ2-5,CASGRDRGWAQYF,TGTGCCAGCGGCCGGGACAGGGGTTGGGCCCAGTACTTC
.,TRBV4-2,.,TRBJ1-3,CASSSGTVGNTIYF,TGTGCCAGCAGCTCAGGGACTGTTGGAAACACCATATATTTT
once,TRBV10-1,.,TRBJ2-7,CASSESMGGPSYEQYF,TGCGCCAGCAGTGAGTCGATGGGTGGGCCATCCTACGAGCAGTACTTC
once,TRBV7-2,TRBD2,TRBJ2-5,CASSLVVIAGPIETQYF,TGTGCCAGCAGCTTAGTGGTAATAGCGGGGCCTATAGAGACCCAGTACTTC
.,TRBV7-9,.,TRBJ2-7,CASTPYGRQYF,TGTGCCAGCACCCCCTATGGGCGGCAGTACTTC
.,TRBV29-1,TRBD2,TRBJ2-7,CSSEGPGGQYF,TGCAGCTCGGAGGGCCCGGGGGGGCAGTACTTC
.,TRBV12-5,.,TRBJ1-1,CASGLSPGMPFF,TGTGCTAGTGGTTTGTCCCCAGGGATGCCTTTCTTT
.,TRBV7-9,.,TRBJ1-4,CASSPLDSISTNEKLFF,TGTGCCAGCAGCCCCTTGGACAGTATTTCAACTAATGAAAAACTGTTTTTT
.,TRBV11-3,.,TRBJ2-7,CASSLSGGGEQYF,TGTGCCAGCAGCTTATCGGGTGGGGGCGAGCAGTACTTC
.,TRBV5-1,TRBD1,TRBJ1-2,CASSLTDIGTGYGYTF,TGCGCCAGCAGCTTAACCGATATCGGGACAGGCTATGGCTACACCTTC
.,TRBV18,.,TRBJ1-2,CASSPPSWVGGYTF,TGTGCCAGCTCACCACCGTCTTGGGTCGGTGGCTACACCTTC
.,TRBV6-4,.,TRBJ1-1,CASISNYNQAFF,TGTGCCAGCATCAGCAATTACAACCAAGCTTTCTTT
.,TRBV5-1,.,TRBJ1-5,CASSLEAGNQPQHF,TGCGCCAGCAGCTTGGAGGCGGGGAATCAGCCCCAGCATTTT
.,TRBV5-4,.,TRBJ2-5,CASSLTGSQETQYF,TGTGCCAGCAGCTTGACTGGATCCCAAGAGACCCAGTACTTC
.,TRBV21-1,.,TRBJ1-2,CASSTEKGPPNYGYTF,TGTGCCAGCAGCACAGAGAAGGGGCCTCCTAACTATGGCTACACCTTC
.,TRBV6-5,.,TRBJ1-2,CASSSRGANYGYTF,TGTGCCAGCAGTTCAAGGGGTGCTAACTATGGCTACACCTTC
.,TRBV7-9,.,TRBJ1-2,CASSSSNYGYTF,TGTGCCAGCAGCTCTAGTAACTATGGCTACACCTTC
.,TRBV18,.,TRBJ2-5,CASSPGVGETQYF,TGTGCCAGCTCACCCGGCGTGGGGGAGACCCAGTACTTC
.,TRBV11-2,.,TRBJ2-6,CASSLRRISGANVLTF,TGTGCCAGCAGCCTAAGACGTATCTCTGGGGCCAACGTCCTGACTTTC
.,TRBV6-5,TRBD1,TRBJ1-6,CASKSGQVGRSPLHF,TGTGCCAGCAAGTCCGGACAGGTTGGACGGTCACCCCTCCACTTT
once,TRBV5-1,TRBD1,TRBJ2-1,CASSLGQGPTSYNEQFF,TGCGCCAGCAGCTTGGGACAGGGCCCGACATCCTACAATGAGCAGTTCTTC
.,TRBV7-2,TRBD2,TRBJ2-5,CASSWTSTETQYF,TGTGCCAGCAGCTGGACTAGCACCGAGACCCAGTACTTC
.,TRBV7-2,TRBD2,TRBJ2-3,CASSLASGGFTDTQYF,TGTGCCAGCAGCTTAGCTAGCGGGGGTTTCACAGATACGCAGTATTTT
.,TRBV6-1,.,TRBJ2-2,CAASGRQNTGELFF,TGTGCCGCTAGTGGACGACAGAACACCGGGGAGCTGTTTTTT
.,TRBV12-5,.,TRBJ1-1,CASGLAGVQQAFF,TGTGCTAGTGGTTTGGCCGGAGTCCAACAAGCTTTCTTT